The 23 T cell receptor beta chains in this list originate from one sample, sequenced in a study of OX40 agonist ivuxolimab in advanced cancers. Measured with immunoSEQ multiplex PCR; TCRdb has only the in-frame clones, and not every one. This table holds about 36,000 clones, 74% found once. Sequences were derived from CD4+ or CD8+ T cells sorted from blood, sampled in a trial of the OX40 agonist ivuxolimab. The source is an adult with an advanced solid tumor such as melanoma, head and neck, liver or kidney cancer.

This sequence joins TRBV7-8 and TRBJ1-2; D unclear. Between the trimmed V and J ends, which lost 3 bases and 3 bases, there was a span of 8 bases. This CDR3 comprises 13 residues. The germline CDR1 and CDR2 sequences are SGHVS and FQNEAQ. The CDR3 sequence: CASSFTSDYGYTF. CDR3 in DNA: TGTGCCAGCAGCTTTACAAGTGACTATGGCTACACCTTC.

The gene calls are TRBV11-2 and TRBJ1-1, with 10 bases identical to TRBD1. CDR3 length: 19 residues. Germline CDR1 reads SGHAT; CDR2 reads FQNNGV. With V trimmed by 0 bases and J by 6 bases, 16 bases remained unmatched. The CDR3 DNA reads as TGTGCCAGCAGCTTAGACCCCAGGACAGGGGGGCCTACCGCCTCTGAAGCTTTCTTT. This translates into CASSLDPRTGGPTASEAFF. The entire variable domain, with the rest obtained from reference TRBV11-2 and TRBJ1-1, is as follows: EAGVAQSPRYKIIEKRQSVAFWCNPISGHATLYWYQQILGQGPKLLIQFQNNGVVDDSQLPKDRFSAERLKGVDSTLKIQPAKLEDSAVYLCASSLDPRTGGPTASEAFFGQGTRLTVV.

V gene TRBV30 combines with J gene TRBJ1-2; TRBD1 might be the D (6 bases). Germline CDR1 and CDR2: GTSNPN and SVGIG (reference sequence). Deletions cut 2 bases from V and 8 bases from J, with 18 bases between. The CDR3 totals 14 residues. CDR3 bases: TGTGCCTGGAGTCACGACCGGGCCCAGGGGGGCTACACCTTC. Translated, it gives CAWSHDRAQGGYTF.

Concerning this clone itself: The sample holds other DNA sequences that translate to the same CDR3. This chain joins TRBV7-9 and TRBJ2-5; D is ambiguous. CDR3 size: 11 residues. CDR1 is SEHNR and CDR2 is FQNEAQ in the germline V gene (reference sequence). Trimming took 2 bases from V and 2 from J, leaving 0 bases between them. CDR3 protein: CASSLQETQYF. Written as DNA, the CDR3 is TGTGCCAGCAGCTTACAAGAGACCCAGTACTTC.

In this sample, this clone turned up a few times. J is TRBJ2-7 and V is TRBV9, with D perhaps matching TRBD1 or TRBD2 (5 bases each). CDR3 length: 16 amino acids. The germline gives CDR1 SGDLS, CDR2 YYNGEE. V was pared by 3 bases and J by 7 bases, with 23 bases between. The CDR3 loop is CASSERHWGPTREQYV. As DNA, the CDR3 is TGTGCCAGCAGCGAGAGACATTGGGGACCGACGCGGGAGCAGTACGTC.

This clone turned up a few times. The chain employs TRBV27 and TRBJ1-5; 9 bases fit TRBD1. This CDR3 is 14 amino acids long. V lost 8 bases and J lost 11; bases outside the gene matches: 13. The germline gives CDR1 MNHEY, CDR2 SMNVEV (reference sequence). The CDR3 sequence: CASRDRASSGAQHF. The CDR3 DNA sequence: TGTGCCAGCCGGGACAGGGCCTCTAGTGGAGCCCAGCATTTT.

The chain employs TRBV19 and TRBJ2-7; D not certain. This CDR3 contains 13 residues. The V end lost 6 bases, the J end lost 3 bases, and 12 bases lay between the germline ends. Germline V gives CDR1 LNHDA, CDR2 SQIVND (reference sequence). The CDR3 sequence: CASSRRDNYEQYF. For the CDR3, the DNA is TGTGCCAGTAGCCGAAGAGACAACTACGAGCAGTACTTC.

This chain links TRBV6-5 with TRBJ2-1; 7 nucleotides line up with TRBD1. The CDR3 spans 13 residues. V gave up 11 bases and J gave up 7 bases; unmatched junction bases: 11. Per germline, CDR1 MNHEY and CDR2 SVGAGI. In nucleotides, the CDR3 is TGTGCCGTCCACCTGGGACAGCGGAATGAGCAGTTCTTC. This gives the protein CAVHLGQRNEQFF.

The chain has TRBV5-1 and TRBJ1-1; D uncertain. The V end lost 4 bases, the J end lost 6 bases, and 13 bases lay between the germline ends. The CDR3 consists of 13 residues. Per the germline V gene, CDR1 is SGHRS and CDR2 is YFSETQ. The CDR3 DNA sequence: TGCGCCAGCAGCCCCAACCGGGGTTCTGAAGCTTTCTTT. Its protein product is CASSPNRGSEAFF.

This chain links TRBV7-7 with TRBJ1-2; TRBD1 is a possible D gene (5 bases). The germline V gene encodes CDR1 SSHAT and CDR2 FNYEAQ (reference sequence). Trimming stripped 3 bases from V and 0 bases from J, with 11 bases between. The CDR3 is 15 residues long. The CDR3 DNA follows: TGTGCCAGCAGCTTGGTGACAGCAGCTAACTATGGCTACACCTTC. Translation: CASSLVTAANYGYTF. Using reference TRBV7-7 and TRBJ1-2 for the parts outside the CDR3, the full variable domain is GAGVSQSPRYKVTKRGQDVTLRCDPISSHATLYWYQQALGQGPEFLTYFNYEAQPDKSGLPSDRFSAERPEGSISTLTIQRTEQRDSAMYRCASSLVTAANYGYTFGSGTRLTVV.

The V and J genes are TRBV6-6 and TRBJ2-3, with D possibly being TRBD2 (5 bases). The CDR3 has 14 amino acids. The V and J ends lost 2 bases and 0 bases respectively, with 6 bases between them. CDR1 MNHNY and CDR2 SVGAGI come from the germline V gene (reference sequence). The CDR3 loop reads CASSYGGSTDTQYF. CDR3 in DNA: TGTGCCAGCAGTTACGGAGGAAGCACAGATACGCAGTATTTT.

This chain links TRBV10-3 with TRBJ1-1, with 7 bases fitting TRBD1. Losses at the gene ends were 7 bases for V and 1 base for J; bases not matched to a gene: 6. Germline V gives CDR1 ENHRY, CDR2 SYGVKD. CDR3 length equals 14 residues. The CDR3 here is CAITAGGENTEAFF. The CDR3 DNA is TGTGCCATCACCGCAGGGGGAGAGAACACTGAAGCTTTCTTT.

The J gene is TRBJ1-6, the V gene TRBV6-1; no definite D call. CDR1 is MNHNS and CDR2 is SASEGT in the germline V gene. The CDR3 consists of 15 residues. With 2 bases removed from V and 10 bases from J, the gap between germline ends came to 15 bases. CDR3 bases: TGTGCCAGCAGTGAAATTTCACCCCCCTGGTCACCCCTCCACTTT. This codes for CASSEISPPWSPLHF.

The V call is TRBV18, the J call TRBJ2-4; D unclear. The CDR3 sequence is 14 residues long. The ends were cut back, 3 bases at V and 1 base at J, with 7 bases in the middle. Germline assignment: CDR1 KGHSH and CDR2 LQKENI. The CDR3 here is CASSPTGAKNIQYF. DNA of the CDR3: TGTGCCAGCTCACCCACCGGGGCCAAAAACATTCAGTACTTC. Using reference TRBV18 and TRBJ2-4 for the parts outside the CDR3, the full variable domain is NAGVMQNPRHLVRRRGQEARLRCSPMKGHSHVYWYRQLPEEGLKFMVYLQKENIIDESGMPKERFSAEFPKEGPSILRIQQVVRGDSAAYFCASSPTGAKNIQYFGAGTRLSVL.

V gene TRBV5-6 combines with J gene TRBJ1-1; 9 positions agree with TRBD1. The CDR3 loop spans 16 amino acids. With V trimmed by 4 bases and J by 0 bases, 7 bases remained unmatched. Germline CDR1 and CDR2: SGHDT and YYEEEE. This chain's CDR3 is CASSTGQGTVNTEAFF. In DNA form, the CDR3 reads TGTGCCAGCAGCACAGGACAGGGGACCGTGAACACTGAAGCTTTCTTT.

The chain carries TRBV19 and TRBJ2-2; perhaps TRBD1 as D (5 bases). The CDR3 has 13 residues. Trimming pared 3 bases from V and 6 bases from J, leaving 8 bases between. In germline, CDR1 is LNHDA, CDR2 SQIVND (reference sequence). In DNA form, the CDR3 reads TGTGCCAGTAGTATCAGGGATTCCGGGGAGCTGTTTTTT. It translates to CASSIRDSGELFF. The full variable domain, with the rest looked up from reference TRBV19 and TRBJ2-2, is DGGITQSPKYLFRKEGQNVTLSCEQNLNHDAMYWYRQDPGQGLRLIYYSQIVNDFQKGDIAEGYSVSREKKESFPLTVTSAQKNPTAFYLCASSIRDSGELFFGEGSRLTVL.

This clone was observed once. The chain employs TRBV6-1 and TRBJ2-7; no clear D. Trimming stripped 3 bases from V and 6 bases from J, with 12 bases between. Germline V gene sequence: CDR1 MNHNS, CDR2 SASEGT. This CDR3 has 13 residues. The CDR3, as DNA: TGTGCCAGCAGTGACACCTGGGTCGGCGAGCAGTACGTC. This gives the protein CASSDTWVGEQYV.

The rearrangement uses TRBV7-8 and TRBJ2-3, with unresolved D. Per the germline V gene, CDR1 is SGHVS and CDR2 is FQNEAQ. The germline V and J ends were trimmed by 5 bases and 2 bases, with 5 bases remaining between them. This CDR3 has 12 amino acids. CDR3 nucleotide sequence: TGTGCCAGCAGCATTGACACAGATACGCAGTATTTT. Protein: CASSIDTDTQYF.

This CDR3 reads CASSVGAANVETQYF. DNA of the CDR3: TGTGCCAGCAGCGTAGGGGCGGCCAATGTGGAGACCCAGTACTTC. The chain recombines TRBV9 with TRBJ2-5, with D uncertain. Germline assignment: CDR1 SGDLS and CDR2 YYNGEE. The CDR3 runs 15 residues. Deletions cut 0 bases from V and 5 bases from J, with 14 bases between.

The chain has TRBV9 and TRBJ1-5; 8 bases are shared with TRBD1. The germline V gene has CDR1 SGDLS and CDR2 YYNGEE. The CDR3 has 12 amino acids. As DNA, the CDR3 is TGTGCTCAGGGGGCAAAAAATCAGCCCCAGCATTTT. It encodes CAQGAKNQPQHF.

This chain uses TRBV30 with TRBJ1-3; a possible D gene is TRBD1 (5 bases). V was clipped by 8 bases and J by 2 bases, with 13 bases between them. CDR1 GTSNPN and CDR2 SVGIG come from the germline V gene (reference sequence). The CDR3 extends over 13 amino acids. The CDR3 is CAGYRLAGNTIYF. The CDR3 nucleotides read TGTGCCGGTTACAGGCTTGCTGGAAACACCATATATTTT.

This chain links TRBV7-9 with TRBJ1-6; no clear D. Per germline, CDR1 SEHNR and CDR2 FQNEAQ (reference sequence). Trimming removed 5 bases at V and 5 bases at J, with 13 bases between. CDR3 size: 15 residues. CDR3 DNA: TGTGCCAGCAGCCCGCTGGGCAGAGATAATTCACCCCTCCACTTT. Translating it yields CASSPLGRDNSPLHF.

This clone was counted at least ten times. V gene TRBV27 combines with J gene TRBJ1-1; D perhaps matches TRBD1 (5 bases). The CDR3 has 13 amino acids. CDR1 is MNHEY, CDR2 SMNVEV, per germline (reference sequence). Between the trimmed V and J ends, which lost 2 bases and 5 bases, there was a span of 9 bases. CDR3 amino acids: CASSLGAETEAFF. The CDR3 nucleotides are TGTGCCAGCAGTTTAGGGGCCGAAACTGAAGCTTTCTTT.